Listed below are T cell receptor beta chains from one sample, sequenced in a study of cytomegalovirus exposure and HLA in healthy donors. Sequencing was performed with immunoSEQ multiplex PCR; in TCRdb, only in-frame clones are kept and a portion is missing. The sample has about 190,000 clones, roughly 79% seen once. The sample taken for sequencing was PBMCs. These receptors originate from a woman aged 18-29 years in good health and CMV-seronegative. Each CDR3 is given with its conserved first and last residue. D genes are given only for firm matches. The size entry is marked missing in some rows and otherwise reads once, few, many or a size class.

d_gene	abundance	v_gene	j_gene	CDR3aa	CDR3nt
NA	NA	TRBV7-9	TRBJ2-2	CASSPPAGNTGELFF	TGTGCCAGCAGCCCCCCGGCAGGTAACACCGGGGAGCTGTTTTTT
TRBD1	NA	TRBV7-8	TRBJ1-5	CASSLIGDSRYSNQPQHF	TGTGCCAGCAGCTTGATCGGGGACAGCCGATATAGCAATCAGCCCCAGCATTTT
NA	NA	TRBV13	TRBJ2-5	CASSATEAQETQYF	TGTGCCAGCAGCGCAACGGAGGCTCAAGAGACCCAGTACTTC
NA	NA	TRBV7-4	TRBJ1-2	CASSLLTVSYGYTF	TGTGCCAGCAGCTTACTGACAGTTAGTTATGGCTACACCTTC
NA	few	TRBV9	TRBJ1-6	CASSVANSPLHF	TGTGCCAGCAGCGTAGCGAATTCACCCCTCCACTTT
NA	once	TRBV6-1	TRBJ1-5	CASSESIEPQHF	TGTGCCAGCAGTGAATCTATTGAGCCCCAGCATTTT
NA	NA	TRBV7-8	TRBJ1-1	CASSLAQGYGTEAFF	TGTGCCAGCAGCTTAGCACAGGGATATGGCACTGAAGCTTTCTTT
NA	once	TRBV21-1	TRBJ2-1	CARRASGRSYYNEQFF	TGTGCCAGGAGGGCTAGCGGGAGGTCATACTACAATGAGCAGTTCTTC
TRBD2	few	TRBV5-4	TRBJ2-5	CASSLLAGGRQETQYF	TGTGCCAGCAGCCTATTAGCGGGAGGCCGACAAGAGACCCAGTACTTC
TRBD1	few	TRBV5-4	TRBJ2-7	CASSLGPGQGTTWSSYEQYF	TGTGCCAGCAGCTTGGGGCCGGGACAGGGGACGACTTGGAGCTCCTACGAGCAGTACTTC
TRBD1	few	TRBV28	TRBJ1-5	CASSLRGRGSNQPQHF	TGTGCCAGCAGCCTGAGGGGGCGCGGGAGCAATCAGCCCCAGCATTTT
NA	NA	TRBV6-4	TRBJ1-2	CASSDQPGGLGYTF	TGTGCCAGCAGTGACCAACCAGGAGGGCTTGGCTACACCTTC
TRBD2	NA	TRBV7-7	TRBJ2-3	CASSLLAGGADTQYF	TGTGCTAGCAGCTTACTAGCGGGAGGAGCAGATACGCAGTATTTT
NA	NA	TRBV9	TRBJ2-1	CASSVTASSYNEQFF	TGTGCCAGCAGCGTCACAGCAAGCTCCTACAATGAGCAGTTCTTC
NA	NA	TRBV27	TRBJ2-7	CASSLSGRDTYEQYF	TGTGCCAGCAGTTTATCAGGCAGGGACACCTACGAGCAGTACTTC
TRBD1	NA	TRBV7-2	TRBJ2-1	CASSFVRGLEQFF	TGTGCCAGCAGCTTTGTCAGGGGGCTTGAGCAGTTCTTC
TRBD1	NA	TRBV28	TRBJ1-1	CASSPAGTENTEAFF	TGTGCCAGCAGTCCCGCCGGGACAGAGAACACTGAAGCTTTCTTT
NA	NA	TRBV5-1	TRBJ2-1	CASSLLVNEQFF	TGCGCCAGCAGCTTGCTTGTCAATGAGCAGTTCTTC
NA	NA	TRBV5-1	TRBJ2-1	CASSPRGPEQFF	TGCGCCAGCAGCCCGCGGGGCCCTGAGCAGTTCTTC
NA	NA	TRBV4-3	TRBJ2-7	CASSQEGDGRGEQYF	TGCGCCAGCAGCCAAGAAGGGGACGGGCGGGGCGAGCAGTACTTC
NA	few	TRBV29-1	TRBJ1-4	CSVESEVSHEKLFF	TGCAGCGTTGAGAGCGAAGTATCTCATGAAAAACTGTTTTTT
NA	NA	TRBV7-2	TRBJ2-1	CASSSGLYNEQFF	TGTGCCAGCAGCTCGGGACTGTACAATGAGCAGTTCTTC
NA	NA	TRBV6-6	TRBJ2-7	CASTGPGGEQYF	TGTGCCAGCACCGGCCCCGGAGGGGAGCAGTACTTC
NA	NA	TRBV12-2	TRBJ1-5	CASRLGGQPQHF	TGTGCAAGTCGCTTAGGGGGCCAGCCCCAGCATTTT
NA	NA	TRBV7-9	TRBJ1-1	CASSSTKQTGNTEAFF	TGTGCCAGCAGCTCTACTAAACAGACAGGGAACACTGAAGCTTTCTTT
NA	NA	TRBV10-3	TRBJ1-5	CAISEWGTKSNQPQHF	TGTGCCATCAGTGAGTGGGGGACAAAAAGCAATCAGCCCCAGCATTTT
TRBD1	NA	TRBV5-6	TRBJ2-1	CASSSHLPLGQRTYNEQFF	TGTGCCAGCAGCTCACACCTTCCACTGGGACAGCGGACGTACAATGAGCAGTTCTTC
NA	NA	TRBV6-5	TRBJ1-1	CASNKEVNTEAFF	TGTGCCAGCAACAAAGAGGTGAACACTGAAGCTTTCTTT
TRBD1	NA	TRBV6-1	TRBJ1-5	CASRPGGAENQPQHF	TGTGCCAGCCGGCCAGGGGGCGCAGAAAATCAGCCCCAGCATTTT
NA	few	TRBV6-8	TRBJ2-1	CASLGAPSSYNEQFF	TGTGCCAGCTTAGGAGCGCCGAGCTCCTACAATGAGCAGTTCTTC
NA	NA	TRBV7-6	TRBJ1-4	CASSPRGVEKLFF	TGTGCCAGCAGCCCCCGGGGGGTCGAAAAACTGTTTTTT
TRBD1	NA	TRBV5-1	TRBJ2-7	CASSSRQGAEGEQYF	TGCGCCAGCAGTTCTCGACAGGGGGCCGAGGGCGAGCAGTACTTC
TRBD1	NA	TRBV27	TRBJ2-2	CASQLQGASTGELFF	TGTGCCAGTCAATTACAGGGGGCGTCCACCGGGGAGCTGTTTTTT
TRBD2	few	TRBV5-1	TRBJ2-3	CASSGLAGGVDTQYF	TGCGCCAGCAGCGGACTAGCGGGGGGGGTAGATACGCAGTATTTT
NA	NA	TRBV30	TRBJ1-1	CAWIPGGTEAFF	TGTGCCTGGATACCGGGCGGGACTGAAGCTTTCTTT
TRBD1	NA	TRBV7-3	TRBJ2-2	CASSLIPRDRGPGELFF	TGTGCCAGCAGCTTAATTCCCCGGGACAGGGGGCCCGGGGAGCTGTTTTTT
NA	NA	TRBV13	TRBJ1-2	CASSSPSATTDGYTF	TGTGCCAGCAGCAGCCCCAGCGCGACGACTGATGGCTACACCTTC
TRBD1	NA	TRBV5-4	TRBJ2-7	CASSSDGGQGARLSYEQYF	TGTGCCAGCAGCTCTGATGGCGGGCAGGGGGCCAGACTCTCCTACGAGCAGTACTTC
NA	NA	TRBV4-1	TRBJ1-1	CASSQDSQGGTEAFF	TGCGCCAGCAGCCAAGATTCCCAGGGAGGGACTGAAGCTTTCTTT
TRBD1	many	TRBV5-6	TRBJ1-4	CASSPGQGSATNEKLFF	TGTGCCAGCAGCCCCGGACAGGGAAGCGCAACTAATGAAAAACTGTTTTTT
TRBD1	once	TRBV19	TRBJ1-5	CASSTWDSQERNQPQHF	TGTGCCAGTAGTACATGGGACAGTCAAGAGCGCAATCAGCCCCAGCATTTT
NA	NA	TRBV5-1	TRBJ2-3	CASSRSSRGTDTQYF	TGCGCCAGCAGCCGAAGTAGCCGTGGCACAGATACGCAGTATTTT
NA	few	TRBV4-1	TRBJ2-3	CASSQKKAGDTQYF	TGCGCCAGCAGCCAAAAAAAGGCGGGGGATACGCAGTATTTT
TRBD1	few	TRBV2	TRBJ2-2	CASSSGTGSGGELFF	TGTGCCAGCAGTTCCGGGACAGGGTCTGGCGGGGAGCTGTTTTTT
TRBD1	NA	TRBV29-1	TRBJ1-2	CSVVLGQGNYGYTF	TGCAGCGTTGTCCTGGGACAGGGGAACTATGGCTACACCTTC
NA	NA	TRBV5-5	TRBJ1-1	CASSLGGGTEAFF	TGTGCCAGCAGCTTGGGCGGGGGCACTGAAGCTTTCTTT
NA	NA	TRBV28	TRBJ2-4	CASRLSQGTKNIQYF	TGTGCCAGCAGATTATCTCAGGGGACCAAAAACATTCAGTACTTC
TRBD1	NA	TRBV7-8	TRBJ1-1	CASSSGTENTEAFF	TGTGCCAGCTCATCCGGGACAGAGAACACTGAAGCTTTCTTT
NA	NA	TRBV7-2	TRBJ2-3	CASSRDRRTDTQYF	TGTGCCAGCAGCCGAGACAGGCGCACAGATACGCAGTATTTT
NA	NA	TRBV5-8	TRBJ1-5	CASSFAGAKNQPQHF	TGTGCCAGCAGCTTTGCAGGGGCCAAAAATCAGCCCCAGCATTTT